The sequence of this T cell receptor beta chain was determined in a study of blood T cells in healthy people across ages. The V end was cut by 4 bases, the J end by 3 bases, with 10 bases between. This CDR3 is built from 14 residues. The V gene's germline CDR1 is MNHEY and CDR2 SVGAGI. Primers used in a second PCR of about 6 to 11 cycles were a sample-barcoded 5' primer and a J-beta primer mix. TCRdb called the 5' RACE reads again in MiXCR, with one record for every CDR3 protein. The table records hundreds of thousands of distinct CDR3 sequences, about 30% of them present only once. This clonotype was counted many times. Its antigen is undetermined. Russia was home to the donors, healthy Caucasian individuals aged roughly 6 to 90. Each donor supplied ten milliliters of peripheral blood. Whole-study findings and limits: From one million sequenced T cells, diversity estimates were lower bounds.

Sequencing input: blood. The source of this sequence is an elderly woman in good health. This sequence joins TRBV6-5 and TRBJ2-1; the D gene could be TRBD1 or TRBD2 (5 bases each). The CDR3, as DNA: TGTGCCAGCAGTTGGGGCGGGTACTACAATGAGCAGTTCTTC. Encoded protein: CASSWGGYYNEQFF.